Below are 5 T cell receptor beta chains sequenced from a single sample in a study of cytomegalovirus exposure and HLA in healthy donors. 13 Jbeta primers and 60 Vbeta primers were used for the PCR. Generated by immunoSEQ multiplex PCR, the TCRdb table keeps only in-frame clones and is missing some. The profile covers around 110,000 clones, with around 75% appearing a single time and approximately 0.9% taken by the ten largest. The sample consisted of PBMCs. The receptors come from a woman aged 25 to 39 in good health and CMV-seronegative.

The rearrangement links TRBV5-8 to TRBJ2-5; weak D call: TRBD1 (5 bases). The CDR3 covers 14 residues. Trimming stripped 4 bases from V and 1 base from J, with 11 bases between. Germline lookup yields CDR1 SGHTS and CDR2 YDEGEE. This chain's CDR3 is CASSMTVIQETQYF. The CDR3 region has the DNA TGTGCCAGCAGCATGACAGTCATCCAAGAGACCCAGTACTTC.

This chain links TRBV2 with TRBJ1-5; 10 nucleotides align to TRBD1. Trimming cost V 5 bases and J 7 bases; bases outside gene matches: 5. This CDR3 contains 14 residues. Per the germline V gene, CDR1 is SNHLY and CDR2 is FYNNEI. The CDR3 bases are TGTGCCAGCAGTACCGGGACAGGGGAGCAGCCCCAGCATTTT. This sequence encodes CASSTGTGEQPQHF.

V is TRBV4-3 and J is TRBJ2-1, with 8 bases identical to TRBD2. Germline CDR1 reads LGHNA; CDR2 reads YSLEER. After removal of 1 base from V and 2 bases from J, the junction contained 7 bases not matched to a gene. CDR3 length: 17 residues. CDR3 in DNA: TGCGCCAGCAGCCAAGCTCGGTTAGCGGGGCCCTACAATGAGCAGTTCTTC. It translates to CASSQARLAGPYNEQFF.

This clone was picked up one time. V usage is TRBV30 and J usage is TRBJ2-7; D gene ambiguous. The CDR3 has 12 amino acids. CDR1 and CDR2 from the germline V gene are GTSNPN and SVGIG (reference sequence). Between the trimmed V and J ends, which lost 2 bases and 1 base, there was a span of 6 bases. The CDR3 region has the DNA TGTGCCTGGAGTTCGGGTTCCTACGAGCAGTACTTC. It codes for CAWSSGSYEQYF.

The count of this clone is one. This sequence joins TRBV27 and TRBJ1-2, with 8 bases aligning to TRBD1. Germline V CDR1 and CDR2: MNHEY, SMNVEV (reference sequence). The CDR3 runs 14 residues. Trimming at V came to 6 bases and at J to 7 bases, leaving 10 bases not matched to a gene. The CDR3 is CASRSQGAEGGYTF. In DNA, the CDR3 is TGTGCCAGCAGGAGTCAGGGGGCAGAGGGTGGCTACACCTTC.